Following are 9 T cell receptor beta chains from one sample sequenced in a study of OX40 agonist ivuxolimab in advanced cancers. Libraries were prepared by immunoSEQ multiplex PCR; TCRdb keeps only in-frame clonotypes and omits some of them. The data hold approximately 19,000 clones, with approximately 84% observed a single time. The sample consisted of CD4+ or CD8+ T cells sorted from blood, taken in a trial of the OX40 agonist ivuxolimab. These receptors all come from an adult with an advanced solid tumor such as melanoma, head and neck, liver or kidney cancer.

CDR3 sequence: CASSSGQTKETQYF. CDR3 in DNA: TGTGCCAGCAGCTCGGGACAGACAAAAGAGACCCAGTACTTC. The chain carries TRBV7-9 and TRBJ2-5, with TRBD1 matching 7 bases. CDR3 length equals 14 residues. Trimming took 4 bases from V and 3 from J; bases not matched to a gene: 5. Germline lookup yields CDR1 SEHNR and CDR2 FQNEAQ (reference sequence).

V gene TRBV18 combines with J gene TRBJ2-5; D uncertain. CDR1 is KGHSH and CDR2 is LQKENI in the germline V gene. This CDR3 contains 12 residues. V lost 0 bases and J 1 base, leaving 0 bases between the germline ends. CDR3 amino acids: CASSPPQETQYF. In DNA, the CDR3 is TGTGCCAGCTCACCACCCCAAGAGACCCAGTACTTC.

V and J are TRBV7-9 and TRBJ2-7; D may be TRBD1 (5 bases). V lost 4 bases, J lost 0 bases, and 7 bases lay in between. Germline loops: CDR1 SEHNR, CDR2 FQNEAQ (reference sequence). The CDR3 contains 13 residues. CDR3 sequence: CASSSGYSYEQYF. CDR3 nucleotide sequence: TGTGCCAGCAGCTCAGGGTACTCCTACGAGCAGTACTTC.

This clone was detected a few times. This chain links TRBV10-1 with TRBJ2-3; no clear D. This CDR3 has 12 residues. Germline V CDR1 and CDR2: WNHNN, SYGVQD (reference sequence). In DNA, the CDR3 is TGCACCTTGGGCAGCCGCACAGATACGCAGTATTTT. Translating it yields CTLGSRTDTQYF.

The gene calls are TRBV5-1 and TRBJ2-2, with D possibly being TRBD1 (6 bases). The germline gives CDR1 SGHRS, CDR2 YFSETQ. V lost 2 bases and J lost 3, with 17 bases in between. There are 17 residues in the CDR3. CDR3 coding DNA: TGCGCCAGCAGCTTCATGACAGGCAGGGCGGACACCGGGGAGCTGTTTTTT. This translates into CASSFMTGRADTGELFF.

This clone was recorded a few times. The chain has TRBV29-1 and TRBJ1-2; 10 bases agree with TRBD1. The germline V gene encodes CDR1 SQVTM and CDR2 ANQGSEA. V shed 2 bases and J 7 bases; nucleotides not matched to a gene: 4. The CDR3 contains 13 residues. CDR3 region: CSVERQGARGYTF. The CDR3 DNA reads TGCAGCGTTGAAAGACAGGGGGCGCGTGGCTACACCTTC.

This chain connects TRBV27 to TRBJ1-5, with D unresolved. This CDR3 spans 13 amino acids. Germline loops: CDR1 MNHEY, CDR2 SMNVEV (reference sequence). The V end lost 3 bases, the J end lost 0 bases, and 3 bases lay between the germline ends. CDR3 nucleotide sequence: TGTGCCAGCAGTTTTTATAGCAATCAGCCCCAGCATTTT. Its protein product is CASSFYSNQPQHF.

The V call is TRBV6-5, the J call TRBJ2-7; tentative D call: TRBD1 (6 bases). The CDR3 length is 14 residues. Between the trimmed V and J ends, which lost 5 bases and 3 bases, there was a span of 14 bases. Per germline, CDR1 MNHEY and CDR2 SVGAGI. The CDR3 here is CASSEQGAVYEQYF. The CDR3 nucleotides are TGTGCCAGCAGTGAACAGGGAGCCGTCTACGAGCAGTACTTC.

The rearrangement links TRBV7-9 to TRBJ1-5; D uncertain. Germline values: CDR1 SEHNR, CDR2 FQNEAQ (reference sequence). The V end lost 8 bases, the J end lost 4 bases, and 9 bases lay between the germline ends. The CDR3 sequence is 12 residues long. The CDR3 loop reads CASSGRNQPQHF. In DNA, the CDR3 is TGTGCCAGCTCCGGCAGAAATCAGCCCCAGCATTTT.